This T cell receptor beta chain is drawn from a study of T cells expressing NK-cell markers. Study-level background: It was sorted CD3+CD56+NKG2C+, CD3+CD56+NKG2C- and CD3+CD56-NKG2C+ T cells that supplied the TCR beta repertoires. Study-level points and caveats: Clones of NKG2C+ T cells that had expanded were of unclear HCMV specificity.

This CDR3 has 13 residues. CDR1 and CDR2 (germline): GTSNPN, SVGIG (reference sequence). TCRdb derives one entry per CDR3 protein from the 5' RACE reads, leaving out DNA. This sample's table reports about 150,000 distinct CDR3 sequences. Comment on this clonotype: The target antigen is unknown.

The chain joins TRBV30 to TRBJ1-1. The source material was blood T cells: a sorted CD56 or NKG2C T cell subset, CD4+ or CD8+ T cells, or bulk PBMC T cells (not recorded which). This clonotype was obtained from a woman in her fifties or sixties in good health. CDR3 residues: CAWSVEANTEAFF.